Below, 20 T cell receptor beta chains from the same sample are listed, as sequenced in a study of blood T cell repertoires in COVID-19. Produced via immunoSEQ multiplex PCR; TCRdb's table is partial and in-frame only. The sample has 200,000 to 300,000 clones, approximately 86% seen once. The sequenced sample consisted of peripheral blood. The source is a young man with active or convalescent COVID-19.

The V and J genes are TRBV9 and TRBJ2-3; 8 bases map to TRBD2. The CDR3 extends over 16 amino acids. CDR1 and CDR2 (germline): SGDLS, YYNGEE. With V trimmed by 0 bases and J by 2 bases, 5 bases remained unmatched. This CDR3 reads CASSVAVAGNTDTQYF. For the CDR3, the DNA is TGTGCCAGCAGCGTAGCGGTAGCGGGGAACACAGATACGCAGTATTTT.

This chain uses TRBV11-2 with TRBJ2-5; TRBD1 agrees at 8 bases. This CDR3 has 13 residues. V dropped 5 bases and J dropped 5; count of bases not matched to a gene: 4. Germline lookup yields CDR1 SGHAT and CDR2 FQNNGV. The CDR3 protein is CASSRTGSETQYF. The CDR3 DNA follows: TGTGCCAGCAGCCGGACAGGGTCTGAGACCCAGTACTTC.

V gene TRBV10-3 combines with J gene TRBJ2-7, with a tentative D call TRBD2 (5 bases). The germline CDR1 and CDR2 sequences are ENHRY and SYGVKD. This CDR3 contains 14 residues. The ends were cut back, 3 bases at V and 1 base at J, with 10 bases in the middle. In nucleotides, the CDR3 is TGTGCCATCAGTGAAATCGGCGGGTCCTACGAGCAGTACTTC. Encoded protein: CAISEIGGSYEQYF.

The CDR3 bases are TGTGCCAGTAGTATTGGGCTGGGGCCCCAGCATTTT. This gives the protein CASSIGLGPQHF. The genes are TRBV19 and TRBJ1-5; D unclear. The CDR3 is 12 residues long. Germline V CDR1 and CDR2: LNHDA, SQIVND (reference sequence). V was cut by 3 bases and J by 9 bases, with 9 bases left in between.

This clone was recorded a few times. This chain uses TRBV12-3 or TRBV12-4 with TRBJ1-5, with D unresolved. The germline V and J ends were trimmed by 6 bases and 4 bases, with 7 bases remaining between them. This CDR3 has 12 amino acids. CDR3 coding DNA: TGTGCCAGCAGCAGGAAGAATCAGCCCCAGCATTTT. This sequence encodes CASSRKNQPQHF.

The CDR3 loop reads CASWGQGYNEQFF. Written as DNA, the CDR3 is TGTGCCAGCTGGGGACAGGGGTACAATGAGCAGTTCTTC. This chain joins TRBV5-4 and TRBJ2-1, with 10 bases fitting TRBD1. Trimming took 7 bases from V and 4 from J; bases not matched to a gene: 2. The CDR3 sequence is 13 residues long. Germline V gene data show CDR1 as SGHNT and CDR2 as YYREEE (reference sequence).

This clone turned up a few times. The identical CDR3 is also encoded by other nucleotide sequences in the sample. The chain carries TRBV9 and TRBJ1-1; tentatively, D is TRBD1 (5 bases). Germline V gives CDR1 SGDLS, CDR2 YYNGEE. The CDR3 has 15 amino acids. The V and J ends lost 0 bases and 1 base respectively, with 10 bases between them. The CDR3 sequence: CASSVVDSGNTEAFF. The CDR3 DNA follows: TGTGCCAGCAGCGTAGTTGACAGTGGGAACACTGAAGCTTTCTTT.

The genes are TRBV11-2 and TRBJ1-6, with D unclear. Germline values: CDR1 SGHAT, CDR2 FQNNGV. V lost 5 bases to trimming and J lost 4 bases, with 9 bases between them. The CDR3 has 14 amino acids. CDR3 region: CASSLWRYNSPLHF. The CDR3 nucleotides are TGTGCCAGCAGCCTATGGAGGTATAATTCACCCCTCCACTTT. Full variable domain (outside the CDR3, taken from reference TRBV11-2 and TRBJ1-6): EAGVAQSPRYKIIEKRQSVAFWCNPISGHATLYWYQQILGQGPKLLIQFQNNGVVDDSQLPKDRFSAERLKGVDSTLKIQPAKLEDSAVYLCASSLWRYNSPLHFGNGTRLTVT.

The chain is built from TRBV7-8 and TRBJ2-3, with D possibly matching TRBD1 (6 bases). Trimming shortened V by 5 bases and J by 3 bases, and 18 bases separated the two germline ends. The CDR3 has 16 amino acids. Per the germline V gene, CDR1 is SGHVS and CDR2 is FQNEAQ. The DNA of the CDR3 is TGTGCCAGCAGCCCTACAGGGCCCCCTATAACAGATACGCAGTATTTT. As protein: CASSPTGPPITDTQYF.

The DNA of the CDR3 is TGTGCCAGCAGCTTGGTACTAGCGGGGGCCGCGGAGCTGTTTTTT. Translation gives CASSLVLAGAAELFF. V usage is TRBV7-9 and J usage is TRBJ2-2, with 11 nucleotides matching TRBD2. Germline CDR1 reads SEHNR; CDR2 reads FQNEAQ (reference sequence). The CDR3 totals 15 residues. The V gene end was trimmed by 3 bases and the J gene end by 10 bases; junction bases not matched to a gene: 7.

The V call is TRBV6-5, the J call TRBJ1-2; 9 positions agree with TRBD1. Per the germline V gene, CDR1 is MNHEY and CDR2 is SVGAGI. V shed 6 bases, J shed 6 bases, and the junction held 5 bases outside the gene matches. CDR3 length: 13 residues. The chain's CDR3 is CASSRTGVHGYTF. CDR3 DNA: TGTGCCAGCAGCCGGACAGGGGTGCATGGCTACACCTTC.

V is TRBV14 and J is TRBJ2-2; tentatively, D is TRBD1 (6 bases). This CDR3 region has 15 residues. Per germline, CDR1 SGHDN and CDR2 FVKESK. Trimming stripped 4 bases from V and 2 bases from J, with 11 bases between. This CDR3 is CASSLGGPNTGELFF. The CDR3, as DNA: TGTGCCAGCAGCCTAGGGGGACCCAACACCGGGGAGCTGTTTTTT.

The CDR3 sequence: CASSEGSGQGDLVSYGYTF. DNA of the CDR3: TGTGCCAGCAGTGAAGGATCGGGGCAGGGGGATCTAGTCAGCTATGGCTACACCTTC. The gene calls are TRBV2 and TRBJ1-2; TRBD1 matches at 7 bases. Germline V CDR1 and CDR2: SNHLY, FYNNEI. With V trimmed by 1 base and J by 4 bases, 18 bases remained unmatched. The CDR3 loop spans 19 amino acids.

The chain couples TRBV18 to TRBJ1-3, with D perhaps matching TRBD1 (6 bases). Trimming left V 3 bases short and J 0 bases short, with 9 bases between. The CDR3 is 15 amino acids. CDR1 and CDR2 from the germline V gene are KGHSH and LQKENI. This CDR3 is CASSPPGASGNTIYF. The CDR3 DNA follows: TGTGCCAGCTCACCCCCAGGGGCCTCTGGAAACACCATATATTTT.

V and J are TRBV11-2 and TRBJ1-1; D is unresolved. Looked up from germline, CDR1 is SGHAT and CDR2 is FQNNGV. This CDR3 is built from 15 residues. Trimming took 5 bases from V and 9 from J, leaving 22 bases between them. The DNA of the CDR3 is TGTGCCAGCAGCCTACAAATAGCGGTGCTCACCCAAGCTTTCTTT. It codes for CASSLQIAVLTQAFF.

Only one count was recorded for this clone. The J gene is TRBJ1-5, the V gene TRBV27; D is uncertain. Germline CDR1 reads MNHEY; CDR2 reads SMNVEV (reference sequence). Trimming cost V 6 bases and J 6 bases, with 9 bases left between them. The CDR3 totals 12 residues. The DNA for the CDR3 is TGTGCCAGCAGGGTTCTCGGTCAGCCCCAGCATTTT. Translating gives CASRVLGQPQHF.

This chain links TRBV6-5 with TRBJ1-1; weak D call: TRBD1 (5 bases). Germline V CDR1 and CDR2: MNHEY, SVGAGI. The CDR3 is made up of 14 amino acids. V shed 10 bases and J shed 8 bases, with 23 bases lying between them. For the CDR3, the DNA is TGTGCCATCAAGGGGCGACCAGAGGTCCTCGAAGCTTTCTTT. Encoded protein: CAIKGRPEVLEAFF.

The chain combines TRBV19 with TRBJ1-2, with a tentative D call TRBD1 (6 bases). The V end lost 3 bases, the J end lost 6 bases, and 8 bases lay between the germline ends. Per the germline V gene, CDR1 is LNHDA and CDR2 is SQIVND (reference sequence). The CDR3 has 12 residues. The chain's CDR3 is CASSIRGNGYTF. CDR3 DNA: TGTGCCAGTAGTATCAGGGGAAATGGCTACACCTTC. Combining the CDR3 with reference TRBV19 and TRBJ1-2 gives the whole variable domain DGGITQSPKYLFRKEGQNVTLSCEQNLNHDAMYWYRQDPGQGLRLIYYSQIVNDFQKGDIAEGYSVSREKKESFPLTVTSAQKNPTAFYLCASSIRGNGYTFGSGTRLTVV.

The chain is built from TRBV6-1 and TRBJ1-5, with 9 bases lining up with TRBD1. The germline V gene encodes CDR1 MNHNS and CDR2 SASEGT. This CDR3 region has 15 residues. V lost 1 base and J lost 5; bases outside the gene matches: 3. As DNA, the CDR3 is TGTGCCAGCAGTGAAGAAACAGGGGGCCATCAGCCCCAGCATTTT. This codes for CASSEETGGHQPQHF.

The J gene is TRBJ2-7, the V gene TRBV5-5, with TRBD1 identical over 7 bases. Germline lookup yields CDR1 SGHKS and CDR2 YYEKEE (reference sequence). The J segment lost 3 bases and the V segment lost 0 bases, leaving 6 bases of the junction unmatched. The CDR3 is 15 amino acids. The CDR3 reads CASSLVGQTFYEQYF. DNA for the CDR3: TGTGCCAGCAGCTTGGTGGGACAGACCTTCTACGAGCAGTACTTC.